These T cell receptor beta chains were read from a single sample in a study of T cell responses to AZD1222 COVID-19 vaccine. Method: immunoSEQ multiplex PCR; TCRdb's copy keeps in-frame clones and lacks some. The repertoire has tens of thousands of clones, approximately 85% of them found once; the top ten carry more than 9%. Source: peripheral blood, taken 28 days after the second AZD1222 dose. Every receptor here comes from an adult who received the AZD1222 COVID-19 vaccine. Both conserved end residues are part of each CDR3. D genes are given only for firm matches. The size field is filled for only some rows; it gives once, few, many or a size class.

V	D	J	size	CDR3	DNA
TRBV7-8	TRBD1	TRBJ2-7	-	CASSLRDRPYEQYF	TGTGCCAGCAGCCTCCGGGACAGACCCTACGAGCAGTACTTC
TRBV11-2	TRBD1	TRBJ1-3	medium-sized	CASGQGATGNTIYF	TGTGCCAGCGGACAGGGGGCGACTGGAAACACCATATATTTT
TRBV18	TRBD1	TRBJ2-3	-	CASSPGTGILDTQYF	TGTGCCAGCTCACCCGGGACAGGGATTCTGGATACGCAGTATTTT
TRBV19	TRBD2	TRBJ2-1	few	CASSIIRGGQYNEQFF	TGTGCCAGTAGTATTATTCGCGGGGGGCAATACAATGAGCAGTTCTTC
TRBV19	TRBD2	TRBJ2-3	-	CASRRTSGAATDTQYF	TGTGCCAGTAGGAGAACTAGCGGGGCCGCCACAGATACGCAGTATTTT
TRBV11-3	-	TRBJ2-1	-	CASSSEQGDEQFF	TGTGCCAGCAGCTCCGAACAGGGCGATGAGCAGTTCTTC
TRBV9	-	TRBJ2-5	-	CASSGLQETQYF	TGTGCCAGCAGCGGATTACAAGAGACCCAGTACTTC
TRBV11-2	-	TRBJ1-6	-	CASSFRATNSPLHF	TGTGCCAGCAGCTTTAGGGCCACTAATTCACCCCTCCACTTT
TRBV19	TRBD1	TRBJ1-1	-	CASSSGQGISGTEAFF	TGTGCCAGTAGTTCGGGACAGGGCATTTCCGGCACTGAAGCTTTCTTT
TRBV11-3	-	TRBJ1-1	-	CASSLGPKNTEAFF	TGTGCCAGCAGCTTAGGGCCGAAGAACACTGAAGCTTTCTTT
TRBV5-1	-	TRBJ2-3	-	CASSPAVAPGGGDTQYF	TGCGCCAGCAGCCCTGCCGTAGCGCCTGGGGGTGGAGATACGCAGTATTTT
TRBV5-5	TRBD1	TRBJ2-1	-	CASSQDRGPYNEQFF	TGTGCCAGCAGCCAAGACAGGGGGCCTTACAATGAGCAGTTCTTC
TRBV6-6	-	TRBJ1-2	once	CASSYLGSKGGGYTF	TGTGCCAGCAGTTACCTCGGGTCCAAGGGCGGAGGCTACACCTTC
TRBV14	TRBD2	TRBJ2-1	once	CASSHRRGGLFEQFF	TGTGCCAGCAGCCATCGGCGGGGGGGGCTTTTCGAGCAGTTCTTC
TRBV5-8	-	TRBJ1-6	-	CASSPLTGYNSPLHF	TGTGCCAGCAGCCCTCTCACCGGATATAATTCACCCCTCCACTTT
TRBV2	TRBD2	TRBJ2-1	-	CASLGLAGGGEQFF	TGTGCCAGCCTGGGACTAGCGGGGGGCGGGGAGCAGTTCTTC
TRBV28	TRBD1	TRBJ2-7	once	CASRSPGQGAGTYEQYF	TGTGCCAGCAGATCACCGGGACAGGGGGCGGGAACCTACGAGCAGTACTTC
TRBV28	-	TRBJ2-7	-	CASSLRGGTNEQYF	TGTGCCAGCAGTTTAAGAGGGGGGACTAATGAGCAGTACTTC
TRBV28	-	TRBJ1-2	-	CASSPLDLLYGYTF	TGTGCCAGTAGTCCCCTGGACCTACTCTATGGCTACACCTTC
TRBV7-2	TRBD2	TRBJ2-5	-	CASSFAGEETQYF	TGTGCCAGCAGCTTTGCGGGGGAAGAGACCCAGTACTTC
TRBV5-1	TRBD1	TRBJ1-2	medium-sized	CASSAGQGIFYTF	TGCGCCAGCAGCGCTGGACAGGGGATCTTCTACACCTTC
TRBV4-1	-	TRBJ2-2	once	CASSSHPRVTLDTGELFF	TGCGCCAGCAGCTCTCACCCCCGGGTGACTCTAGACACCGGGGAGCTGTTTTTT
TRBV6-5	TRBD1	TRBJ1-5	few	CASRETGGDQPQHF	TGTGCCAGCAGGGAGACAGGGGGGGATCAGCCCCAGCATTTT
TRBV2	-	TRBJ1-4	-	CASSLQGNQAGKLFF	TGTGCCAGCAGTTTACAGGGCAACCAGGCGGGAAAACTGTTTTTT
TRBV24-1	TRBD1	TRBJ2-1	medium-sized	CATSLTGQLDNEQFF	TGTGCCACCAGTCTGACGGGACAGCTTGACAATGAGCAGTTCTTC
TRBV7-6	TRBD2	TRBJ2-1	-	CASSQLAGAYNEQFF	TGTGCCAGCAGTCAACTAGCGGGGGCCTACAATGAGCAGTTCTTC
TRBV3-1/TRBV3-2	-	TRBJ1-1	-	CASSQGSYDTEAFF	TGTGCCAGCAGCCAAGGGTCCTATGACACTGAAGCTTTCTTT
TRBV30	-	TRBJ2-3	few	CAWRGRGSTDTQYF	TGTGCCTGGAGGGGTAGGGGAAGCACAGATACGCAGTATTTT
TRBV30	-	TRBJ1-4	-	CAWGEFREKLFF	TGTGCCTGGGGGGAGTTTCGGGAAAAACTGTTTTTT
TRBV11-3	-	TRBJ2-1	-	CASSLGESEQFF	TGTGCCAGCAGCTTAGGGGAAAGTGAGCAGTTCTTC
TRBV28	-	TRBJ1-3	once	CASSLTGTPGNTIYF	TGTGCCAGCAGCCTAACCGGGACTCCGGGAAACACCATATATTTT
TRBV9	-	TRBJ1-1	-	CASSPGGTGTEAFF	TGTGCCAGCAGCCCCGGGGGCACGGGCACTGAAGCTTTCTTT
TRBV7-2	-	TRBJ1-3	-	CASSWTRVSGNTIYF	TGTGCCAGCAGCTGGACACGGGTCTCTGGAAACACCATATATTTT
TRBV18	-	TRBJ2-3	-	CASSKETDSSTDTQYF	TGTGCCAGCTCAAAAGAGACGGACTCTAGCACAGATACGCAGTATTTT
TRBV6-4	-	TRBJ1-2	-	CASSGTGGDGYTF	TGTGCCAGCAGTGGAACCGGGGGAGATGGCTACACCTTC
TRBV12-1	-	TRBJ1-4	-	CASSPDRGREKLFF	TGTGCCAGCAGCCCTGACAGGGGGCGTGAAAAACTGTTTTTT
TRBV29-1	TRBD1	TRBJ2-7	-	CSVTDRGATYEQYF	TGCAGCGTCACAGACAGGGGGGCGACCTACGAGCAGTACTTC
TRBV7-3	TRBD1	TRBJ2-2	-	CASSLSNYATGGTGELFF	TGTGCCAGCAGCTTATCCAATTACGCGACAGGGGGTACCGGGGAGCTGTTTTTT
TRBV4-1	-	TRBJ2-5	-	CASSQGLWGTAAGETQYF	TGCGCCAGCAGCCAAGGCCTCTGGGGGACCGCGGCAGGGGAGACCCAGTACTTC
TRBV9	-	TRBJ2-1	-	CASSVVEVLAGSREQFF	TGTGCCAGCAGCGTAGTTGAAGTTTTGGCAGGGAGCCGTGAGCAGTTCTTC
TRBV4-1	TRBD2	TRBJ2-7	-	CASSQDVLAGGHYYEQYF	TGCGCCAGCAGCCAAGATGTGCTTGCGGGGGGCCATTACTACGAGCAGTACTTC
TRBV9	TRBD2	TRBJ2-1	-	CASSSGLERGGEQFF	TGTGCCAGCAGCTCGGGACTAGAGCGGGGTGGGGAGCAGTTCTTC
TRBV9	-	TRBJ2-7	-	CASSVDGQYEQYF	TGTGCCAGCAGCGTAGACGGACAATACGAGCAGTACTTC
TRBV28	-	TRBJ2-2	-	CASSSIEGLRGTGELFF	TGTGCCAGCAGTTCCATTGAAGGGTTAAGAGGGACCGGGGAGCTGTTTTTT
TRBV20-1	-	TRBJ2-7	-	CSASGAYEQYF	TGCAGTGCTAGCGGGGCTTACGAGCAGTACTTC
TRBV7-8	-	TRBJ2-3	-	CASSLEIGSGTDTQYF	TGTGCCAGCAGCTTAGAGATCGGGTCTGGCACAGATACGCAGTATTTT
TRBV18	TRBD1	TRBJ1-1	-	CASSLSVPGQGASTEAFF	TGTGCCAGCTCACTATCTGTACCGGGACAGGGTGCTAGCACTGAAGCTTTCTTT
TRBV19	TRBD1	TRBJ1-4	-	CASSTALGQGLLNEKLFF	TGTGCCAGTAGCACAGCCTTGGGACAGGGGCTTCTTAATGAAAAACTGTTTTTT
TRBV5-1	-	TRBJ2-3	few	CASSLQGPPTDTQYF	TGCGCCAGCAGCTTACAGGGTCCCCCCACAGATACGCAGTATTTT
TRBV10-3	TRBD1	TRBJ1-2	-	CAISELPEQGSSYGYTF	TGTGCCATCAGTGAGTTGCCGGAACAGGGGAGCAGCTATGGCTACACCTTC
TRBV11-2	TRBD1	TRBJ2-6	-	CASSSKTGGVTSGANVLTF	TGTGCCAGCAGCTCCAAAACAGGGGGCGTGACGTCTGGGGCCAACGTCCTGACTTTC
TRBV4-1	-	TRBJ2-7	-	CASSPLPGGTHYEQYF	TGCGCCAGCAGCCCCTTGCCCGGAGGGACCCACTACGAGCAGTACTTC
TRBV5-1	-	TRBJ1-1	-	CASSLSTGVGNTEAFF	TGCGCCAGCAGCTTGTCGACGGGAGTGGGGAACACTGAAGCTTTCTTT
TRBV11-2	TRBD1	TRBJ1-1	-	CASRLTTGGAGGTEAFF	TGTGCCAGCAGGTTGACGACAGGGGGCGCCGGAGGCACTGAAGCTTTCTTT
TRBV19	TRBD1	TRBJ1-3	-	CASSMALQGTGNTIYF	TGTGCCAGTAGTATGGCCCTACAGGGGACTGGAAACACCATATATTTT
TRBV2	-	TRBJ2-6	few	CASSGAGANVLTF	TGTGCCAGCTCAGGGGCCGGGGCCAACGTCCTGACTTTC